The rows below give T cell receptor beta chains drawn from one sample of a study of human T cells and chemical hapten exposure. TCRdb passed the RACE reads through MiXCR, listing each CDR3 protein once. The sample lists tens of thousands of distinct CDR3 sequences; roughly 12% were seen once. Here the sequenced sample was whole blood, taken in connection with sensitization to the hapten diphenylcyclopropenone (DPC). The receptors were sampled from a woman in her thirties or forties with alopecia areata. Some clones in this sample may be carry-over from other donors' samples. The CDR3 runs from the conserved cysteine through the conserved F or W. Fields, in order: V gene, J gene, CDR3 protein.

TRBV9,TRBJ1-3,CASSPQIGGPSGNTIYF
TRBV19,TRBJ2-5,CASSGTTRETQYF
TRBV2,TRBJ1-1,CASSEQRIMNTEAFF
TRBV28,TRBJ2-1,CASRTRDRLYNEQFF
TRBV27,TRBJ2-4,CASSSRQILAKNIQYF
TRBV6-6,TRBJ2-1,CASSLAGPNEQFF
TRBV9,TRBJ2-3,CASSVTSGRGDTQYF
TRBV4-2,TRBJ2-1,CASSQDTGSNEQFF
TRBV25-1,TRBJ2-5,CASSDSAREETQYF
TRBV25-1,TRBJ2-4,CASTTAKNIQYF
TRBV5-1,TRBJ2-7,CASSWSVGEEQYF
TRBV14,TRBJ2-1,CASSLSLVLPYNEQFF
TRBV7-2,TRBJ1-1,CASSLQLEAFF
TRBV24-1,TRBJ2-7,CATGGEDEQYF
TRBV7-3,TRBJ2-1,CASSPTGGPYNEQFF
TRBV27,TRBJ2-3,CASSWSAGGGTDTQYF
TRBV5-5,TRBJ2-2,CASGLAGGGELFF
TRBV11-2,TRBJ2-2,CASSPSGVNTGELFF
TRBV7-2,TRBJ1-1,CASSSQGQRTEAFF
TRBV7-2,TRBJ2-2,CASSLLAENTGELFF
TRBV12-5,TRBJ1-5,CASALLEGSKGNQPQHF
TRBV10-3,TRBJ1-1,CAISEPVVGNTEAFF
TRBV6-2/TRBV6-3,TRBJ2-2,CASSPGQGDAGELFF
TRBV7-2,TRBJ2-1,CASSLGIGRGAYNEQFF
TRBV20-1,TRBJ2-1,CSASGQSSYNEQFF
TRBV12-3/TRBV12-4,TRBJ2-1,CASSPGTSEGNEQFF